This is a list of T cell receptor beta chains from one sample in a study of T-cell memory formation after mild COVID-19. TCRdb redid the calling of the 5' RACE reads with MiXCR, one entry per CDR3 protein. The sample yields roughly 300,000 distinct CDR3 sequences, 7% to 10% seen once. The source material was PBMCs or a T cell subset sorted from them (not recorded which). The source of these receptors is a man between 18 and 35 years old who had mild COVID-19 (a few samples of this study predate the infection). Cell type and time point are not known. Both conserved end residues are part of each CDR3. A D gene is named only where the DNA matches it firmly. Clone size is shown for a subset of rows, as once, few, many or a class of expanded clone.

v_gene	abundance	d_gene	j_gene	CDR3aa
TRBV10-3	NA	NA	TRBJ2-3	CAISGARGSDTQYF
TRBV18	few	NA	TRBJ1-6	CASSPNRVESPLHF
TRBV20-1	few	TRBD1	TRBJ1-5	CSAGGQDPNQPQHF
TRBV24-1	NA	NA	TRBJ2-2	CATSAGVTGELFF
TRBV20-1	many	NA	TRBJ2-3	CSAPGRGTDTQYF
TRBV7-3	NA	NA	TRBJ2-2	CASSPLMTGELFF
TRBV4-2	many	NA	TRBJ2-7	CASSQDHPQSEQYF
TRBV5-1	few	NA	TRBJ1-2	CASSLGPYGYTF
TRBV7-9	NA	NA	TRBJ1-4	CASGATGDGTTNEKLFF
TRBV10-1	NA	NA	TRBJ2-5	CASSESGNGLSYF
TRBV12-5	NA	NA	TRBJ2-3	CASGLVGDQADTQYF
TRBV20-1	NA	NA	TRBJ2-3	CSRTRGDTQYF
TRBV10-1	NA	TRBD2	TRBJ2-1	CASSESSGGVDEQFF
TRBV4-1	few	TRBD1	TRBJ2-3	CASSQVDRVNTQYF
TRBV7-2	many	TRBD2	TRBJ2-3	CASTAGGGDTQYF
TRBV7-9	few	NA	TRBJ1-5	CASSLGAGSANQPQHF
TRBV11-2	many	NA	TRBJ2-1	CASSLDPLSGREFF
TRBV7-3	few	NA	TRBJ2-3	CASSLGRSRYTDTQYF
TRBV12-3/TRBV12-4	NA	TRBD1	TRBJ2-5	CASSLLGTVQETQYF
TRBV7-2	few	TRBD1	TRBJ1-1	CASSSTGGEVEAFF
TRBV2	NA	NA	TRBJ2-7	CASSGQTEAYEQYF
TRBV5-1	few	TRBD1	TRBJ2-3	CASRAGTGMGDTQYF
TRBV29-1	few	NA	TRBJ1-4	CSVGSGLGEKLFF
TRBV20-1	NA	TRBD2	TRBJ2-2	CSAGLAGVNTGELFF
TRBV9	NA	NA	TRBJ1-3	CASSVDGHPGNTIYF
TRBV5-1	few	TRBD1	TRBJ1-5	CATEPTGLVGNQPQHF
TRBV7-2	few	NA	TRBJ1-6	CASSRTGNSPLHF
TRBV4-2	few	NA	TRBJ1-2	CASSLGAAGGYGYTF
TRBV5-1	few	NA	TRBJ2-3	CASSSPSGNTQYF
TRBV6-5	NA	NA	TRBJ1-2	CASSLRRTTNYGYTF
TRBV7-8	few	TRBD1	TRBJ1-2	CASSPTGGSPSGYTF
TRBV24-1	NA	NA	TRBJ1-6	CATSERDSPLHF
TRBV5-1	NA	NA	TRBJ2-3	CASSGIGLTDTQYF
TRBV3-1	NA	TRBD1	TRBJ1-5	CASSPRDSYQPQHF
TRBV20-1	many	TRBD1	TRBJ1-1	CSARDFTGGPYSTEAFF
TRBV7-9	many	TRBD2	TRBJ2-3	CASSLRELLAGNQQYF
TRBV7-3	many	NA	TRBJ1-2	CASRRGLDYGYTF
TRBV3-1	few	NA	TRBJ1-5	CASSQAVSNQPQHF
TRBV2	few	TRBD1	TRBJ1-1	CASGTGMNTEAFF
TRBV5-1	many	TRBD1	TRBJ2-6	CASSRGPGANVLTF
TRBV7-9	NA	TRBD1	TRBJ2-1	CASSLAAVGQGLYNEQFF
TRBV24-1	few	NA	TRBJ1-2	CATSDTTGLGYTF
TRBV7-9	few	NA	TRBJ1-3	CASSLAIRSSGNTIYF
TRBV4-1	NA	NA	TRBJ2-1	CASSQPPGRGTGSEQFF
TRBV5-1	NA	TRBD1	TRBJ1-2	CASSLAVSQTGLSYGYTF
TRBV24-1	few	NA	TRBJ2-5	CATSGFGRGFRETQYF
TRBV27	many	NA	TRBJ2-1	CASSPRGDTFWNEQFF
TRBV5-1	many	TRBD1	TRBJ2-2	CASSRDRGDTGELFF
TRBV7-9	many	NA	TRBJ1-1	CASSSDMNTEAFF
TRBV6-2/TRBV6-3	few	NA	TRBJ2-2	CASSWGASGELFF
TRBV3-1	few	NA	TRBJ1-4	CASSHGQTTNEKLFF
TRBV29-1	NA	NA	TRBJ2-1	CSVGGADYNEQFF